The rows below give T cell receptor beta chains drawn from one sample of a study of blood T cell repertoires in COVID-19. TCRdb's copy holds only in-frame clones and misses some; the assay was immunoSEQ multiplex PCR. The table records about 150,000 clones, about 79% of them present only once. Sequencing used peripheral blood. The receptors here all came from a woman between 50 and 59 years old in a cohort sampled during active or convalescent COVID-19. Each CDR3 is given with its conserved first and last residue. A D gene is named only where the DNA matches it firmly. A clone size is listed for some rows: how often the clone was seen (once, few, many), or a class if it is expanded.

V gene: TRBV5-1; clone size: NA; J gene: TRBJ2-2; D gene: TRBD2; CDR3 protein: CASSAGTNGNTGELFF; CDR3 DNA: TGCGCCAGCAGCGCTGGGACTAATGGGAACACCGGGGAGCTGTTTTTT
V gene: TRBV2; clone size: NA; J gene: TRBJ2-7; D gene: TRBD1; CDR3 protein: CASSEPPKTGGLLRLTYEQYF; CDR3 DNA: TGTGCCAGCAGTGAACCCCCGAAGACAGGGGGCCTATTACGCCTTACCTACGAGCAGTACTTC
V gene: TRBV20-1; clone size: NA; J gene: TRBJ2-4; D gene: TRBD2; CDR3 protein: CSASSGGAGSKNIQYF; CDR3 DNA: TGCAGTGCTAGTAGCGGGGGGGCCGGGTCCAAAAACATTCAGTACTTC
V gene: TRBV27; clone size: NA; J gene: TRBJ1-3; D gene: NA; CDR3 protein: CASSRDLPSSGNTIYF; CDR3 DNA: TGTGCCAGCAGTCGGGACTTACCGAGCTCTGGAAACACCATATATTTT
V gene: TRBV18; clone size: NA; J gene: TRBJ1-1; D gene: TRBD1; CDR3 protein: CASSPIRGQNTEAFF; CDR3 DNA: TGTGCCAGCTCACCCATAAGGGGGCAGAACACTGAAGCTTTCTTT
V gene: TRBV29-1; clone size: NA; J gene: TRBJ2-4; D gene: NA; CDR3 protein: CSAGRERNIQYF; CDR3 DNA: TGCAGCGCCGGTCGGGAGAGAAACATTCAGTACTTC
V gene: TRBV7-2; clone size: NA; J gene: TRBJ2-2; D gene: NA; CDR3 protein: CASSLLGESYGELFF; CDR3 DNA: TGTGCCAGCAGCTTACTTGGGGAGTCTTACGGGGAGCTGTTTTTT
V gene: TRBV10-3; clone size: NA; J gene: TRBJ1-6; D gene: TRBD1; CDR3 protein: CAISLFDRDNSPLHF; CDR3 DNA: TGTGCCATCAGCCTCTTTGACAGGGACAATTCACCCCTCCACTTT
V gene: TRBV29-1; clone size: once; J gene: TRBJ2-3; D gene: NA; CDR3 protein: CSVRQATQYF; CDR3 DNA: TGCAGCGTCAGACAGGCTACGCAGTATTTT
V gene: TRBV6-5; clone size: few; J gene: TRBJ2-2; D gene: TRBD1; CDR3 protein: CASSYFRQGGIGELFF; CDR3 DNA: TGTGCCAGCAGTTATTTTCGACAGGGCGGCATCGGGGAGCTGTTTTTT
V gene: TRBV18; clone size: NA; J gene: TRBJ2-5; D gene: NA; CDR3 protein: CASSRMRSGDAQETQYF; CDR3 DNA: TGTGCCAGCTCACGTATGAGAAGCGGAGACGCCCAAGAGACCCAGTACTTC
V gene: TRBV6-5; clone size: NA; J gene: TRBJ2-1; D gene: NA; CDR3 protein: CASRGRSYNEQFF; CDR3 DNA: TGTGCCAGCAGGGGGCGTTCCTACAATGAGCAGTTCTTC
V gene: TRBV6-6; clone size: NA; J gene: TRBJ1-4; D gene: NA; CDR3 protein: CASSNLRGFGEKLFF; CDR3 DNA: TGTGCCAGCAGTAACCTCAGGGGCTTTGGGGAAAAACTGTTTTTT
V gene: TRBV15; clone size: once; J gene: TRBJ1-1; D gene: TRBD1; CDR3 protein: CATSATGPLEAFF; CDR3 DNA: TGTGCCACCAGCGCGACAGGGCCCCTTGAAGCTTTCTTT
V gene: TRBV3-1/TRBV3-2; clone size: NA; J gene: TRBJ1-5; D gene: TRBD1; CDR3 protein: CASSQGPRQGHPQHF; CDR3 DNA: TGTGCCAGCAGCCAAGGCCCTCGACAGGGTCACCCCCAGCATTTT